The clone carrying this T cell receptor (beta chain) came up a few times. Its antigen is currently unknown. The data derive from a study of regulatory T cells in long-lasting Graves disease. On the study more broadly: Treatment with antithyroid drugs for over 5 years, together with positive TSH receptor antibodies, meant persistent Graves' disease. Study-level results: Less diverse TCR repertoires were seen in persistent Graves' patients than in newly diagnosed ones. Preferential use of TRBV28, TRBJ1-2 and TRBJ2-5 was seen in persistent disease.

The germline CDR1 and CDR2 sequences are MNHNS and SASEGT. The CDR3 covers 13 residues. Trimming shortened V by 8 bases and J by 3 bases, and 13 bases separated the two germline ends. In building TCR beta libraries, iRepertoire HTBI primers were used together with Arm-PCR of CDR3 regions. Each CDR3 protein gets one entry after TCRdb re-called the multiplex PCR reads with MiXCR. The sample carries hundreds of thousands of distinct CDR3 sequences, less than 25% recorded once. Documented time point: persistent/refractory GD, antithyroid drugs over 5 years with positive TRAb. Extracted PBMC RNA gave rise to the TCR library.

This clonotype was obtained from a female donor with Graves disease. This specimen was peripheral blood mononuclear cells (PBMCs), taken when the disease was refractory, from a patient treated with antithyroid drugs. J is TRBJ1-1 and V is TRBV6-1; D gene ambiguous. Here the CDR3 reads CASWRAMDTEAFF. DNA of the CDR3: TGTGCCAGCTGGAGGGCTATGGACACTGAAGCTTTCTTT.